The following is a T cell receptor (beta chain) sequence with its context. With V trimmed by 4 bases and J by 1 base, 11 bases remained unmatched. CDR1 PRHDT and CDR2 FYEKMQ come from the germline V gene (reference sequence). The CDR3 is made up of 18 amino acids. Using immunoSEQ multiplex PCR, the repertoire was profiled, and TCRdb retains in-frame clones only, with some absent. The sample records 63,000 or so clones, about four fifths being singletons. The data derive from a study of OX40 agonist ivuxolimab in advanced cancers. Across the study: Every 2 weeks, patients received ivuxolimab intravenously, dosed at 0.01 to 10 mg/kg.

The rearrangement uses TRBV13 and TRBJ2-5; TRBD2 agrees at 11 bases. This TCR was sampled from an adult with an advanced solid tumor such as melanoma, head and neck, liver or kidney cancer. Source: CD4+ or CD8+ T cells sorted from blood, taken in a trial of the OX40 agonist ivuxolimab. The DNA of the CDR3 is TGTGCCAGCAGCTCTCGGAGAGTCCTAGCGGGGGGCCAAGAGACCCAGTACTTC. It encodes CASSSRRVLAGGQETQYF.